The source of this T cell receptor beta chain is a study of cytomegalovirus exposure and HLA in healthy donors. Study background: As released early, the data held 70 million to 95 million unique TCRs from HLA-typed donors.

V shed 7 bases and J 8 bases; nucleotides not matched to a gene: 15. This CDR3 has 15 amino acids. The V gene's germline CDR1 is SNHLY and CDR2 FYNNEI. PCR used 60 Vbeta primers and 13 Jbeta primers. Sequencing used immunoSEQ multiplex PCR; TCRdb keeps in-frame clones, though not all of them. The data contain under 150,000 clones, around 78% of them singletons. Sequenced material: PBMCs. The receptor comes from a woman between 18 and 29 years old in good health and CMV-seronegative. This chain uses TRBV2 with TRBJ1-1, with 8 bases fitting TRBD1. The CDR3 DNA is TGTGCCAGCACGAGAGAAATTGCCGGACAGGGAGAAGCTTTCTTT. It codes for CASTREIAGQGEAFF.